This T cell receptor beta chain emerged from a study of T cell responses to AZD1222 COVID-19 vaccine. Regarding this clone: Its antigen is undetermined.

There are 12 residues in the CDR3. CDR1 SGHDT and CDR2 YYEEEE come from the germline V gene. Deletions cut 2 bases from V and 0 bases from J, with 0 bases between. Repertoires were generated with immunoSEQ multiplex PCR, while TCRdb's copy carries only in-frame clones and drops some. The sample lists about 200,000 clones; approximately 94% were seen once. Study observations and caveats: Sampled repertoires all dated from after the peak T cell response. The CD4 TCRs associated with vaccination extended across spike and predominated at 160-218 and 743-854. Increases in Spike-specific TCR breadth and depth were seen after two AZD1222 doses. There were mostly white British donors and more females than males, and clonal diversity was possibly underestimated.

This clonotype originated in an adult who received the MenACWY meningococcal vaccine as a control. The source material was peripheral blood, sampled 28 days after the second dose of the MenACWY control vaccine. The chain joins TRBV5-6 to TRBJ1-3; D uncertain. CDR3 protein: CASSFSGNTIYF. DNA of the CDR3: TGTGCCAGCAGCTTCTCTGGAAACACCATATATTTT.